This entry lists 21 T cell receptor beta chains sequenced from one sample in a study of blood T cell repertoires in COVID-19. Using immunoSEQ multiplex PCR, the repertoire was profiled, and TCRdb retains in-frame clones only, with some absent. The sample contains some 320,000 clones, about nine tenths of which appear only once. Sequencing was performed on PBMCs or T cells enriched from blood (not recorded which). The receptors here all came from a woman aged 50 to 65 who had been exposed to COVID-19.

The chain is built from TRBV25-1 and TRBJ2-3; the match to TRBD1 covers 7 bases. CDR1 MGHDK and CDR2 SYGVNS come from the germline V gene. The CDR3 is 14 residues long. With V trimmed by 6 bases and J by 6 bases, 9 bases remained unmatched. CDR3 protein: CASRDRSQMDTQYF. The CDR3 coding sequence is TGTGCCAGCAGGGACAGGAGTCAAATGGATACGCAGTATTTT.

The genes are TRBV30 and TRBJ1-1; the D gene is possibly TRBD1 (5 bases). The germline V and J ends were trimmed by 2 bases and 0 bases, with 7 bases remaining between them. The CDR3 loop spans 13 amino acids. CDR1 is GTSNPN, CDR2 SVGIG, per germline (reference sequence). The CDR3 reads CAWSPQVNTEAFF. DNA for the CDR3: TGTGCCTGGAGTCCACAGGTGAACACTGAAGCTTTCTTT.

The V call is TRBV19, the J call TRBJ1-5, with 7 bases lining up with TRBD1. The CDR3 runs to 12 residues. Germline loops: CDR1 LNHDA, CDR2 SQIVND (reference sequence). V dropped 3 bases and J dropped 15; count of bases not matched to a gene: 8. CDR3 nucleotides: TGTGCCAGTAGTATCGGACAGGTTTGTTTGCATTTT. As protein: CASSIGQVCLHF.

The chain joins TRBV28 to TRBJ1-2; the match to TRBD1 covers 8 bases. Germline V gene lookup returns CDR1 MDHEN and CDR2 SYDVKM. This CDR3 region has 15 residues. V shed 2 bases, J shed 4 bases, and the junction held 6 bases outside the gene matches. The CDR3 reads CASSLAGGAGYGYTF. The CDR3 nucleotides read TGTGCCAGCAGTTTAGCAGGGGGCGCGGGCTATGGCTACACCTTC.

The rearrangement links TRBV19 to TRBJ2-5; 7 nucleotides match TRBD2. The CDR3 is made up of 14 amino acids. From germline, CDR1 is LNHDA and CDR2 SQIVND (reference sequence). Germline trimming cut 5 bases from V and 4 bases from J; bases unmatched to any gene: 7. The DNA for the CDR3 is TGTGCCAGTAGTCCGACTAGCTCGAGAGAGACCCAGTACTTC. The encoded protein is CASSPTSSRETQYF.

The chain links TRBV25-1 to TRBJ1-6; D is possibly TRBD1 (5 bases). The CDR3 contains 14 residues. With 0 bases removed from V and 11 bases from J, the gap between germline ends came to 11 bases. Germline V gene lookup returns CDR1 MGHDK and CDR2 SYGVNS. The CDR3 sequence: CASSEYPREAPLHF. CDR3 nucleotides: TGTGCCAGCAGTGAATACCCCAGGGAGGCACCCCTCCACTTT. Using reference TRBV25-1 and TRBJ1-6 for the parts outside the CDR3, the full variable domain is EADIYQTPRYLVIGTGKKITLECSQTMGHDKMYWYQQDPGMELHLIHYSYGVNSTEKGDLSSESTVSRIRTEHFPLTLESARPSHTSQYLCASSEYPREAPLHFGNGTRLTVT.

The genes are TRBV5-5 and TRBJ1-5, with TRBD1 matching over 8 bases. This CDR3 is 17 amino acids long. Germline V gene data show CDR1 as SGHKS and CDR2 as YYEKEE (reference sequence). V gave up 6 bases and J gave up 0 bases; unmatched junction bases: 11. CDR3 loop: CASTPGTGFYSNQPQHF. The CDR3 DNA sequence: TGTGCCAGCACCCCCGGGACAGGTTTTTATAGCAATCAGCCCCAGCATTTT. Together with reference TRBV5-5 and TRBJ1-5, the CDR3 gives the full variable domain: DAGVTQSPTHLIKTRGQQVTLRCSPISGHKSVSWYQQVLGQGPQFIFQYYEKEERGRGNFPDRFSARQFPNYSSELNVNALLLGDSALYLCASTPGTGFYSNQPQHFGDGTRLSIL.

V usage is TRBV3-1 (or the pseudogene TRBV3-2) and J usage is TRBJ2-7; TRBD1 might be the D (5 bases). Germline V gives CDR1 LGHDT, CDR2 YNNKEL (reference sequence). This CDR3 has 16 amino acids. Trimming removed 0 bases from V and 2 bases from J, with 14 bases in between. The CDR3 reads CASSQDGLKGAYEQYF. The CDR3 DNA reads TGTGCCAGCAGCCAAGATGGTTTGAAAGGGGCCTACGAGCAGTACTTC.

This chain uses TRBV2 with TRBJ2-2, with 9 nucleotides matching TRBD2. With 5 bases clipped from V and 7 bases from J, the junction kept 5 bases outside the gene matches. This CDR3 spans 14 amino acids. Germline CDR1 is SNHLY and CDR2 is FYNNEI. CDR3 nucleotides: TGTGCCAGCAGTCCGGGACTAGCAAACGGGGAGCTGTTTTTT. It yields the protein CASSPGLANGELFF.

The chain employs TRBV7-9 and TRBJ1-1; D is uncertain. V was shortened by 3 bases and J by 11 bases, with 22 bases between the two germline ends. The CDR3 loop spans 15 amino acids. The V gene's germline CDR1 is SEHNR and CDR2 FQNEAQ (reference sequence). Written as DNA, the CDR3 is TGTGCCAGCAGCTTTCCCCCGGGGTCAACCGCCGAGGCTTTCTTT. Residues: CASSFPPGSTAEAFF.

The chain recombines TRBV6-1 with TRBJ1-3; D is ambiguous. In germline, CDR1 is MNHNS, CDR2 SASEGT. The V end was cut by 2 bases, the J end by 0 bases, with 8 bases between. The CDR3 has 15 amino acids. In DNA, the CDR3 is TGTGCCAGCAGTGAACCGACTGACTCTGGAAACACCATATATTTT. Amino acid sequence: CASSEPTDSGNTIYF.

This sequence joins TRBV7-9 and TRBJ1-1; D is possibly TRBD1 (5 bases). The ends were cut back, 3 bases at V and 0 bases at J, with 8 bases in the middle. From germline, CDR1 is SEHNR and CDR2 FQNEAQ (reference sequence). The CDR3 runs 14 residues. CDR3 loop: CASSLTALNTEAFF. The CDR3, as DNA: TGTGCCAGCAGCTTGACAGCCCTGAACACTGAAGCTTTCTTT.

The chain joins TRBV9 to TRBJ2-1, with TRBD1 identical over 7 bases. Germline CDR1 is SGDLS and CDR2 is YYNGEE. This CDR3 region has 14 residues. The V segment lost 5 bases and the J segment 6 bases; nucleotides outside the gene matches: 8. CDR3 nucleotide sequence: TGTGCCAGCAGTGTTACAGGGGCGGTCAATGAGCAGTTCTTC. As protein: CASSVTGAVNEQFF. The whole variable domain, remainder taken from reference TRBV9 and TRBJ2-1, is DSGVTQTPKHLITATGQRVTLRCSPRSGDLSVYWYQQSLDQGLQFLIQYYNGEERAKGNILERFSAQQFPDLHSELNLSSLELGDSALYFCASSVTGAVNEQFFGPGTRLTVL.

The genes are TRBV29-1 and TRBJ1-4, with 7 nucleotides matching TRBD1. The CDR3 spans 12 residues. Trimming removed 4 bases from V and 6 bases from J; junction bases left unmatched: 2. The V gene's germline CDR1 is SQVTM and CDR2 ANQGSEA. CDR3 amino acids: CSVGDSYEKLFF. CDR3 in DNA: TGCAGCGTTGGGGACAGCTATGAAAAACTGTTTTTT.

For this clone: One end of the junction is discordant with germline, which a read error may explain. This chain links TRBV10-3 with TRBJ2-3; D ambiguous. This CDR3 contains 13 residues. Germline V CDR1 and CDR2: ENHRY, SYGVKD. Here the CDR3 DNA reads TGTGCCATTAGTGTTCTTTCCACAGATACGCAGTATTTT. It specifies CAISVLSTDTQYF.

The chain employs TRBV4-2 and TRBJ2-3; D might be TRBD1 (6 bases). This CDR3 is 15 amino acids long. Germline CDR1 is LGHNA and CDR2 is YNFKEQ. V lost 4 bases to trimming and J lost 2 bases, with 13 bases between them. CDR3 DNA: TGTGCCAGCAGCCTCATCGGACAGCACACAGATACGCAGTATTTT. This encodes CASSLIGQHTDTQYF.

The gene calls are TRBV19 and TRBJ1-2; 7 bases line up with TRBD1. Germline CDR1 LNHDA, CDR2 SQIVND (reference sequence). Losses at the gene ends were 2 bases for V and 4 bases for J; bases not matched to a gene: 10. The CDR3 contains 16 residues. The CDR3 sequence: CASSISNRGHPYGYTF. CDR3 DNA: TGTGCCAGTAGTATAAGTAACAGGGGCCACCCCTATGGCTACACCTTC.

The count of this clone is one. The J gene is TRBJ1-1, the V gene TRBV5-8; D is possibly TRBD1 (5 bases). V was pared by 7 bases and J by 6 bases, with 13 bases between. The CDR3 is 12 residues long. Germline V gene data show CDR1 as SGHTS and CDR2 as YDEGEE. In DNA form, the CDR3 reads TGTGCCAGCGGAAGGAGGGGATCTGAAGCTTTCTTT. Amino acid sequence: CASGRRGSEAFF.

The chain links TRBV5-1 to TRBJ2-1, with a possible D match to TRBD1 (5 bases). Germline V lookup: CDR1 SGHRS, CDR2 YFSETQ. The CDR3 is 18 residues long. V was shortened by 3 bases and J by 5 bases, with 24 bases between the two germline ends. The CDR3 DNA is TGCGCCAGCAGCTACCAGGGCCCCCGGTTGGTGGTAGACAATGAGCAGTTCTTC. This translates into CASSYQGPRLVVDNEQFF. Combining the CDR3 with reference TRBV5-1 and TRBJ2-1 gives the whole variable domain KAGVTQTPRYLIKTRGQQVTLSCSPISGHRSVSWYQQTPGQGLQFLFEYFSETQRNKGNFPGRFSGRQFSNSRSEMNVSTLELGDSALYLCASSYQGPRLVVDNEQFFGPGTRLTVL.

The chain has TRBV20-1 and TRBJ2-7; possible D gene TRBD1, 5 bases. V lost 5 bases and J lost 6, with 11 bases in between. Germline loops: CDR1 DFQATT, CDR2 SNEGSKA (reference sequence). This CDR3 is built from 11 residues. The DNA of the CDR3 is TGCAGTGCTCTAGGGGTGGTCGAGCAGTACTTC. Protein: CSALGVVEQYF.

The table lists this clone with a count of one. V is TRBV6-5 and J is TRBJ2-7; 8 bases match TRBD1. V trimming: 8 bases; J trimming: 1 base; junction bases outside the gene matches: 10. CDR1 is MNHEY, CDR2 SVGAGI, per germline. The CDR3 consists of 15 residues. The DNA of the CDR3 is TGTGCCAGCTCGCGGAGCGGACAGGGATCCTACGAGCAGTACTTC. It yields the protein CASSRSGQGSYEQYF.